The T cell receptor beta chain under discussion was sequenced for a study of T cells in Graves' hyperthyroidism and ophthalmopathy. The V segment lost 7 bases and the J segment 1 base; nucleotides outside the gene matches: 3. The germline V gene encodes CDR1 GTSNPN and CDR2 SVGIG (reference sequence). The CDR3 extends over 14 amino acids. Researchers amplified the TCR beta CDR3 regions from RNA transcripts. The study used the HTBI primer set for a first-round RT-PCR of the TCR CDR3. TCRdb re-analysed the multiplex PCR reads in MiXCR, keeping a single row per CDR3 protein. The sample includes hundreds of thousands of distinct CDR3 sequences, 15% to 20% of them seen just once. This clonotype was observed many times.

The TCR sequence derives from a woman in her forties or fifties with Graves' hyperthyroidism that later progressed to Graves' ophthalmopathy. The rearrangement links TRBV30 to TRBJ1-6; 8 positions agree with TRBD1. The sequenced material came from blood. CDR3 protein: CASDRGSYNSPLHF. Written as DNA, the CDR3 is TGTGCCTCTGACAGGGGTTCCTATAATTCACCCCTCCACTTT. The whole variable domain, remainder taken from reference TRBV30 and TRBJ1-6, is SQTIHQWPATLVQPVGSPLSLECTVEGTSNPNLYWYRQAAGRGLQLLFYSVGIGQISSEVPQNLSASRPQDRQFILSSKKLLLSDSGFYLCASDRGSYNSPLHFGNGTRLTVT.